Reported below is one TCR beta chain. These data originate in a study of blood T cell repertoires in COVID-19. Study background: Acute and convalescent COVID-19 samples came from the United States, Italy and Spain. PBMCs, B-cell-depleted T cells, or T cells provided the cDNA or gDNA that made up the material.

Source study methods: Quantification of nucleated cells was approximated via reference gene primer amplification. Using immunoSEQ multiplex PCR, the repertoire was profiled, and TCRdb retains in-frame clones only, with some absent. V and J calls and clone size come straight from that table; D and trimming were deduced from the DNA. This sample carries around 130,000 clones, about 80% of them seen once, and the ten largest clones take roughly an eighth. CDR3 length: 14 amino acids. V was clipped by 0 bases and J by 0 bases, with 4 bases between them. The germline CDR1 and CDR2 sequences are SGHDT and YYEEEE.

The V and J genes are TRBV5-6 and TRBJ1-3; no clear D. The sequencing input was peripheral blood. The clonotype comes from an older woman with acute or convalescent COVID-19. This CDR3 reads CASSLDFSGNTIYF. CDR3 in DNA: TGTGCCAGCAGCTTGGACTTCTCTGGAAACACCATATATTTT.